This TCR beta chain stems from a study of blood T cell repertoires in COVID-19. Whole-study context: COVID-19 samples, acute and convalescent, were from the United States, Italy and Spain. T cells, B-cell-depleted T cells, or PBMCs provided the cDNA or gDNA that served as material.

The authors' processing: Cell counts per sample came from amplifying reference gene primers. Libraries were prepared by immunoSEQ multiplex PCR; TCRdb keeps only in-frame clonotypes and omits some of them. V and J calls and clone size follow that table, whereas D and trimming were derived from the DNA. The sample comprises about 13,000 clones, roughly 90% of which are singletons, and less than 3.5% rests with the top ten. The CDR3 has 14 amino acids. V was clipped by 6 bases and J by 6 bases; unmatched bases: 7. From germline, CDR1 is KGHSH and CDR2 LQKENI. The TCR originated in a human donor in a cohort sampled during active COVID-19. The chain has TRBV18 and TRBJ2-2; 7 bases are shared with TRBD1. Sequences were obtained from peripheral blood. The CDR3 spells CASSFTGAAGELFF. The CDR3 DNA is TGTGCCAGCTCGTTTACAGGGGCGGCCGGGGAGCTGTTTTTT. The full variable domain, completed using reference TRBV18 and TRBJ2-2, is NAGVMQNPRHLVRRRGQEARLRCSPMKGHSHVYWYRQLPEEGLKFMVYLQKENIIDESGMPKERFSAEFPKEGPSILRIQQVVRGDSAAYFCASSFTGAAGELFFGEGSRLTVL.